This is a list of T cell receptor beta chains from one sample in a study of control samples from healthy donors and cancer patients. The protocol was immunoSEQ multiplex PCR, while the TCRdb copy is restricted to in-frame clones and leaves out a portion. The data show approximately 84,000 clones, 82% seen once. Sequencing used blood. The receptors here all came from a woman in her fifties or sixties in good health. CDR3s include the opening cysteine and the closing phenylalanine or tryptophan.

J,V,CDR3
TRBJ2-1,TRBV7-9,CASSGRTGFANEQFF
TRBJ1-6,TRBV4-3,CASSQVRQGWSPLHF
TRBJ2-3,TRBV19,CASSMGGVYTDTQYF
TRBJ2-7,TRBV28,CASRYGYEQYF
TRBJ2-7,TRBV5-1,CASSSTGTPYEQYF
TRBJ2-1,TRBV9,CASSVNERLALGTTYNEQFF
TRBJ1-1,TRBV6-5,CASSYGVMNTEAFF
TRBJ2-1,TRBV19,CASSIPQRGNEQFF
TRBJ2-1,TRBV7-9,CASSFFRGQRNNEQFF
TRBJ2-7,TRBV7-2,CASSLQRSSYEQYF
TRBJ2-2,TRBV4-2,CASSQGVQRLAATGELFF
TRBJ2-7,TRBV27,CASSLLTGSSYEQYF
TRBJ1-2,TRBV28,CASSQPGQGYTF
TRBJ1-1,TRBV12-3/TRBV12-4,CASSFDGSTEAFF
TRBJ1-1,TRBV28,CASPKGRGVDTEAFF
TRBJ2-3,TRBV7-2,CASSLRERGTTLDTQYF
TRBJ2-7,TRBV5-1,CASSPTSGLGKDEQYF
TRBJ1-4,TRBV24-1,CATSGSGYNEKLFF
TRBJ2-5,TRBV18,CASSPLPHQETQYF
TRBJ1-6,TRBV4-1,CASSQDEGGSNSPLHF